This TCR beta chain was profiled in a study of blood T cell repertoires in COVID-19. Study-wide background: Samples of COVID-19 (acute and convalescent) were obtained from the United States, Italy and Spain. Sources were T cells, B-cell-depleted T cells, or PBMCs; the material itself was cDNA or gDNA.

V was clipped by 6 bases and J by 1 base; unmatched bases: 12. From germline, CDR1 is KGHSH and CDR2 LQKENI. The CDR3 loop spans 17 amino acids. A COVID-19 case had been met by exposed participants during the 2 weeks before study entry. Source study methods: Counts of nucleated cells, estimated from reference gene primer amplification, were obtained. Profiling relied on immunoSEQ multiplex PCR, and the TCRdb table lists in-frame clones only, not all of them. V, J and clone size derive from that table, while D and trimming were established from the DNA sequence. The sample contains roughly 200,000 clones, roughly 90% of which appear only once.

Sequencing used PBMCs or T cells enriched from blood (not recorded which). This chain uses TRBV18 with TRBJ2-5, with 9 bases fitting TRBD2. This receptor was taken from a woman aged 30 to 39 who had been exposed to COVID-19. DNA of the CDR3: TGTGCCAGCTCCCCCTTGGCTAGCGGGGCAACCCAAGAGACCCAGTACTTC. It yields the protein CASSPLASGATQETQYF.